This TCR beta chain stems from a study of T cell responses to AZD1222 COVID-19 vaccine (dated by TCRdb to the early 2020s). Concerning the study at large: TCR sequencing was performed for more than 230 trial participants, of whom 200 to 220 were given two doses of AZD1222 and approximately 26 were given two doses of MenACWY control vaccine. Trial participants were enrolled by age into subgroups of 18-55, 56-69 and 70-plus years, and roughly 160, 29 and 62 TCR-sequenced participants, respectively, were included in these subgroups. General findings and caveats noted by the study authors: The vaccine-associated CD4 TCRs covered the entire spike protein, and the dominant responses fell in regions 160-218 and 743-854. Conclusions about previously exposed vaccinees are limited because only six or seven AZD1222 recipients were SARS-CoV-2 seropositive at baseline. The 56-69-year group was small, and its depth increase did not reach significance, likely because of low power. Epitopes outside the regions mutated in the B.1.351 and B.1.1.7 variants were reportedly recognized by nearly half of the unique spike-specific TCRs. Participants were mostly white British and included more females than males, and it was suggested by the authors that clonal diversity may have been underestimated. Spike-specific TCR breadth and depth rose significantly after two AZD1222 doses compared with day 0 and with MenACWY recipients. Because no day 14 peak-response samples were available, the repertoires could be characterized only after the peak T cell response.

The meaning of the sample's time point label: baseline before first vaccination. Per the publication, the treatment or condition label means: meningococcal conjugate vaccine given as trial control. The vaccinee samples were drawn from two UK trials, COV001 and COV002, one of which was a single-blind randomized controlled phase 2/3 trial testing AZD1222 (ChAdOx1 nCoV-19) in healthy adults. Trial participant PBMC samples were collected at day 0 and day 28 after the second dose for TCRbeta chain sequencing. The CDR3 regions of human TCRbeta chains were subjected to immunosequencing. From the authors' description of their analysis: Repertoire TCRs were matched against a reference library of SARS-CoV-2-specific TCRs generated with the MIRA antigen-specificity platform. Breadth meant the fraction of unique TCRs that were SARS-CoV-2-associated, whereas depth meant the fraction of total T cells that were SARS-CoV-2-associated. Using the MIRA data, every spike-specific TCR was mapped to the spike region that the TCR reacted to and assigned to either a CD4 or a CD8 class. Log10-transformed breadth and depth values were compared by one-way ANOVA with Sidak's multiple comparisons tests. Imported from immuneACCESS, the table was reduced by TCRdb to in-frame sequences with V and J called. These copies leave out some clones; in studies compared against another copy, an unresolved V gene accounts for under half, and the cause of the remainder is not known. V and J calls and clone size are those listed in that table; D and trimming were worked out from the DNA. The sample table holds approximately 81,000 clones, of which around nine tenths were seen once. In total, the top ten clones hold 4.5% to 5.5% of the sample.

The germline V gene sets CDR1 to SGDLS and CDR2 to YYNGEE. Including the terminal cysteine and phenylalanine, the CDR3 comprises 16 residues. Only the CDR3 part of the read is kept: 48 bases, read in frame from the first base. V and J are trimmed by 3 bases and 6 bases, and the gene matches miss 4 bases of the junction. Concerning this clone itself: What antigen it recognizes has not been identified. No per-base quality is available; no much larger clone lies one base away.

Specimen: peripheral blood, collected on day 0 of MenACWY control vaccination. The TCR sequence derives from an adult in good health. The sequence is built from TRBV9 and TRBJ1-6; the central 12 bases match TRBD1. The DNA is TGTGCCAGCAGCGAGGGACAGGGGGCTCGTAATTCACCCCTCCACTTT. The resulting protein is CASSEGQGARNSPLHF.